Following are 23 T cell receptor beta chains from one sample sequenced in a study of blood T cell repertoires in COVID-19. TCRdb's copy holds only in-frame clones and misses some; the assay was immunoSEQ multiplex PCR. The sample records hundreds of thousands of clones, roughly 89% being singletons. Specimen: peripheral blood. Every receptor here comes from a woman between 25 and 40 years old with active or convalescent COVID-19.

This clone was seen just once. The chain is built from TRBV5-1 and TRBJ1-1; D gene ambiguous. CDR3 size: 13 residues. V was pared by 4 bases and J by 3 bases, with 10 bases between. Germline V CDR1 and CDR2: SGHRS, YFSETQ. The CDR3, as DNA: TGCGCCAGCAGCGGAGTTCTGGACACTGAAGCTTTCTTT. Translating it yields CASSGVLDTEAFF.

The V call is TRBV10-2, the J call TRBJ1-1; no clear D gene. Germline-derived CDR1 and CDR2 are WSHSY and SAAADI. This CDR3 is built from 10 residues. V gave up 6 bases and J gave up 10 bases, with 9 bases separating them. The CDR3 DNA sequence: TGCGCCAGCAGGGAGGGAGTAGCTTTCTTT. Amino acid sequence: CASREGVAFF.

V and J are TRBV7-9 and TRBJ2-2, with D maybe TRBD2 (7 bases). CDR1 is SEHNR and CDR2 is FQNEAQ in the germline V gene (reference sequence). Trimming shortened V by 5 bases and J by 11 bases, and 15 bases separated the two germline ends. The length of the CDR3 is 13 residues. CDR3 protein: CASSPGSGGELFF. CDR3 nucleotide sequence: TGTGCCAGCAGCCCAGGGTCGGGGGGCGAGCTGTTTTTT.

This clone has a single count. V and J are TRBV7-8 and TRBJ1-1, with 8 bases fitting TRBD1. This CDR3 contains 15 residues. The ends lost 5 bases at V and 3 bases at J; junction bases unmatched: 8. Germline V gives CDR1 SGHVS, CDR2 FQNEAQ. In DNA form, the CDR3 reads TGTGCCAGCAGCCTGAGGACAGGGAGGTACACTGAAGCTTTCTTT. This translates into CASSLRTGRYTEAFF. The variable domain in full, completed from reference TRBV7-8 and TRBJ1-1, reads GAGVSQSPRYKVAKRGQDVALRCDPISGHVSLFWYQQALGQGPEFLTYFQNEAQLDKSGLPSDRFFAERPEGSVSTLKIQRTQQEDSAVYLCASSLRTGRYTEAFFGQGTRLTVV.

The chain couples TRBV7-9 to TRBJ1-2, with TRBD1 matching over 10 bases. Germline CDR1 is SEHNR and CDR2 is FQNEAQ (reference sequence). V shed 5 bases, J shed 2 bases, and the junction held 5 bases outside the gene matches. This CDR3 region has 15 residues. The CDR3 DNA is TGTGCCAGCAGCCGGACAGGGGGGCTGAACTATGGCTACACCTTC. It translates to CASSRTGGLNYGYTF.

The chain combines TRBV11-3 with TRBJ2-2; TRBD2 matches 7 bases. V lost 2 bases, J lost 2 bases, and 5 bases stayed unmatched. CDR3 length: 16 amino acids. In germline, CDR1 is SGHNT, CDR2 YENEEA. CDR3 in DNA: TGTGCCAGCAGCTTAAGGGCGGGAGTTAACACCGGGGAGCTGTTTTTT. Its translation: CASSLRAGVNTGELFF.

The chain joins TRBV5-6 to TRBJ2-1; 8 bases are a match to TRBD2. Germline loops: CDR1 SGHDT, CDR2 YYEEEE. Trimming took 4 bases from V and 10 from J; bases not matched to a gene: 1. The CDR3 consists of 11 residues. The CDR3 DNA reads TGTGCCAGCAGCCGACTAGCGGAGCAGTTCTTC. Protein product: CASSRLAEQFF.

The chain employs TRBV12-3 or TRBV12-4 and TRBJ2-3, with 7 positions matching TRBD2. V gave up 3 bases and J gave up 10 bases; unmatched junction bases: 7. CDR3 length equals 13 residues. This CDR3 reads CASSFLWREPQYF. The CDR3 DNA sequence: TGTGCCAGCAGTTTTCTATGGCGGGAGCCGCAGTATTTT.

The V call is TRBV19, the J call TRBJ1-1, with D tentatively TRBD1 (6 bases). With 6 bases removed from V and 5 bases from J, the gap between germline ends came to 16 bases. The length of the CDR3 is 14 residues. Germline CDR1 LNHDA, CDR2 SQIVND (reference sequence). CDR3 sequence reads: CASRMTGLFTEAFF. The CDR3 DNA sequence: TGTGCCAGTAGGATGACAGGCTTATTTACTGAAGCTTTCTTT.

The chain has TRBV6-1 and TRBJ2-5, with TRBD1 matching over 8 bases. Germline CDR1 is MNHNS and CDR2 is SASEGT. V lost 4 bases and J lost 2; bases outside the gene matches: 9. The CDR3 is 16 amino acids. The CDR3 DNA sequence: TGTGCCAGCAGTGGGCAGGACAGGGTTTCTCAAGAGACCCAGTACTTC. Its protein product is CASSGQDRVSQETQYF.

The rearrangement links TRBV19 to TRBJ1-4, with D uncertain. Germline V gene data show CDR1 as LNHDA and CDR2 as SQIVND (reference sequence). V dropped 8 bases and J dropped 0 bases, with 7 bases sitting between them. The CDR3 runs 13 residues. Written as DNA, the CDR3 is TGTGCCAGTTCCCAGTCAACTAATGAAAAACTGTTTTTT. Its translation is CASSQSTNEKLFF.

The V and J genes are TRBV2 and TRBJ2-6; 8 bases fit TRBD1. The CDR3 totals 16 residues. Germline lookup yields CDR1 SNHLY and CDR2 FYNNEI. After removal of 7 bases from V and 0 bases from J, the junction contained 5 bases not matched to a gene. This CDR3 is CASTGQVNSGANVLTF. The DNA of the CDR3 is TGTGCCAGCACGGGACAGGTTAACTCTGGGGCCAACGTCCTGACTTTC.

The chain uses TRBV10-1 and TRBJ2-3; no reliable D call. The CDR3 is 14 residues long. V was cut by 2 bases and J by 6 bases, with 12 bases left in between. CDR1 is WNHNN, CDR2 SYGVQD, per germline (reference sequence). Written as DNA, the CDR3 is TGCGCCAGCAGTGAGGTCGGTAGTGCGGATACGCAGTATTTT. Residues: CASSEVGSADTQYF.

The V and J genes are TRBV12-3 or TRBV12-4 and TRBJ1-2, with 9 bases that match TRBD1. The CDR3 runs to 13 residues. Trimming removed 7 bases from V and 6 bases from J; junction bases left unmatched: 6. The CDR3 bases are TGTGCCAGCATTCAGACAGGGGGACATGGCTACACCTTC. It is translated as CASIQTGGHGYTF.

The V gene is TRBV18, the J gene TRBJ2-7; possibly TRBD2 for D (6 bases). In germline, CDR1 is KGHSH, CDR2 LQKENI. The germline V and J ends were trimmed by 6 bases and 3 bases, with 12 bases remaining between them. The CDR3 runs to 13 residues. In DNA form, the CDR3 reads TGTGCCAGCTCCCAATCGGGGGACTACGAGCAGTACTTC. Protein product: CASSQSGDYEQYF.

The chain joins TRBV11-3 to TRBJ2-2, with TRBD1 as a possible D gene (5 bases). This CDR3 comprises 13 residues. In germline, CDR1 is SGHNT, CDR2 YENEEA. V was pared by 6 bases and J by 6 bases, with 11 bases between. The CDR3 is CASRPGQSGELFF. The CDR3 DNA follows: TGTGCCAGCAGACCCGGACAATCCGGGGAGCTGTTTTTT. Full variable domain (missing parts from reference TRBV11-3 and TRBJ2-2): EAGVVQSPRYKIIEKKQPVAFWCNPISGHNTLYWYLQNLGQGPELLIRYENEEAVDDSQLPKDRFSAERLKGVDSTLKIQPAELGDSAVYLCASRPGQSGELFFGEGSRLTVL.

The chain joins TRBV19 to TRBJ1-5; D unclear. Germline V lookup: CDR1 LNHDA, CDR2 SQIVND (reference sequence). The V and J ends lost 11 bases and 0 bases respectively, with 11 bases between them. The CDR3 sequence is 13 residues long. CDR3 DNA: TGTGCCGGCGGCGAAGATAGCAATCAGCCCCAGCATTTT. It codes for CAGGEDSNQPQHF. The full variable domain, completed using reference TRBV19 and TRBJ1-5, is DGGITQSPKYLFRKEGQNVTLSCEQNLNHDAMYWYRQDPGQGLRLIYYSQIVNDFQKGDIAEGYSVSREKKESFPLTVTSAQKNPTAFYLCAGGEDSNQPQHFGDGTRLSIL.

The gene calls are TRBV5-1 and TRBJ1-1; possibly TRBD1 for D (6 bases). CDR1 is SGHRS, CDR2 YFSETQ, per germline. The V end was cut by 3 bases, the J end by 5 bases, with 14 bases between. The CDR3 loop spans 14 amino acids. The CDR3 sequence is CASSSTSGVTEAFF. The CDR3 DNA is TGCGCCAGCAGCTCGACCTCAGGGGTTACTGAAGCTTTCTTT.

The CDR3 DNA sequence: TGTGCCAGCAGTTTATCTCCAGGGCTGATGCGGCAGTACTTC. Residues: CASSLSPGLMRQYF. The gene calls are TRBV28 and TRBJ2-7; D perhaps matches TRBD1 (5 bases). V lost 1 base and J 9 bases, leaving 16 bases between the germline ends. The germline V gene has CDR1 MDHEN and CDR2 SYDVKM. The CDR3 is 14 residues long. Supplemented by reference TRBV28 and TRBJ2-7, the full variable domain reads DVKVTQSSRYLVKRTGEKVFLECVQDMDHENMFWYRQDPGLGLRLIYFSYDVKMKEKGDIPEGYSVSREKKERFSLILESASTNQTSMYLCASSLSPGLMRQYFGPGTRLTVT.

The gene calls are TRBV19 and TRBJ2-1; 9 nucleotides agree with TRBD2. Losses at the gene ends were 6 bases for V and 0 bases for J; bases not matched to a gene: 9. This CDR3 is 17 amino acids long. The V gene's germline CDR1 is LNHDA and CDR2 SQIVND (reference sequence). This CDR3 reads CASRRGLAGASYNEQFF. Written as DNA, the CDR3 is TGTGCCAGTAGGAGGGGGTTAGCGGGGGCCTCCTACAATGAGCAGTTCTTC.

V gene TRBV3-1 (or the pseudogene TRBV3-2) combines with J gene TRBJ1-1, with 7 nucleotides matching TRBD1. There are 14 residues in the CDR3. With 3 bases clipped from V and 6 bases from J, the junction kept 7 bases outside the gene matches. Germline CDR1 reads LGHDT; CDR2 reads YNNKEL (reference sequence). In DNA, the CDR3 is TGTGCCAGCAGCCATCGACAGGGAGTCCCTGAAGCTTTCTTT. Residues: CASSHRQGVPEAFF.

This rearrangement joins TRBV11-2 to TRBJ2-1; TRBD2 matches at 11 bases. Germline V gives CDR1 SGHAT, CDR2 FQNNGV. The CDR3 has 18 residues. The V gene end was trimmed by 4 bases and the J gene end by 4 bases; junction bases not matched to a gene: 12. CDR3 DNA sequence: TGTGCCAGCAGCTCAATAAGGTGGGCTAGCGGGGGGTACAATGAGCAGTTCTTC. It specifies CASSSIRWASGGYNEQFF.

This clone was detected ten times or more. The chain combines TRBV10-3 with TRBJ2-1; TRBD2 agrees at 13 bases. V was clipped by 2 bases and J by 4 bases; unmatched bases: 8. Germline V gene sequence: CDR1 ENHRY, CDR2 SYGVKD. The CDR3 covers 18 residues. The CDR3 sequence: CAISEIRTSGSGYNEQFF. The DNA of the CDR3 is TGTGCCATCAGTGAGATCCGGACTAGCGGGAGCGGTTACAATGAGCAGTTCTTC.